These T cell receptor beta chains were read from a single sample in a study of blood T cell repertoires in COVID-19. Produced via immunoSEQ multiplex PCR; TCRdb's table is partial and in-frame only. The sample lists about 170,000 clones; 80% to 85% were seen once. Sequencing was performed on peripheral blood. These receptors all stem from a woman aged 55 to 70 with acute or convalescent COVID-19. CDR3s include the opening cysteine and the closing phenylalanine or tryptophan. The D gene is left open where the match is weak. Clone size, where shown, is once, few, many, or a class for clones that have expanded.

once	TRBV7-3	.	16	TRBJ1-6	TGTGCCAGCAGCCTCTCCGGGACACGCGGAGACTCACCCCTCCACTTT	CASSLSGTRGDSPLHF
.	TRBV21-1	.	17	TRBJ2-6	TGTGCCAGCAGCACCCGGGACAGGGCCTCTGGGGCCAACGTCCTGACTTTC	CASSTRDRASGANVLTF
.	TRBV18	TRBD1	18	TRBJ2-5	TGTGCCAGCTCACCGCGCACCCCGGGACAGGGGTCCGGAGAGACCCAGTACTTC	CASSPRTPGQGSGETQYF
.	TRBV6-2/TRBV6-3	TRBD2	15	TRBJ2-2	TGTGCCAGCAGCCCGGGGAGGGAAGCCACCGGGGAGCTGTTTTTT	CASSPGREATGELFF
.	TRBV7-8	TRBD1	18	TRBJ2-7	TGTGCCAGCAGCTTATCCGGGACAGGGGCCTACCGCTCCTACGAGCAGTACTTC	CASSLSGTGAYRSYEQYF
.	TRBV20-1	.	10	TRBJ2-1	TGCAGTGCCACCAGGACTCAGCAGTTCTTC	CSATRTQQFF
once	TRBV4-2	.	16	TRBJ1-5	TGTGCCAGCAGCCAAGAAGGAGGGGAGGGCAATCAGCCCCAGCATTTT	CASSQEGGEGNQPQHF
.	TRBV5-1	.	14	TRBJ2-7	TGCGCCAGCAGCTTGCCGGGTAGCTCCTACGAGCAGTACTTC	CASSLPGSSYEQYF
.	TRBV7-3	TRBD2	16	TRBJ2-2	TGTGCCAGCAGCTTAACGAGCGGGGGCCGCACCGGGGAGCTGTTTTTT	CASSLTSGGRTGELFF
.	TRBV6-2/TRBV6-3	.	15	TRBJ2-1	TGTGCCAGCAGTTACGGACTGGCGGGGAACAATGAGCAGTTCTTC	CASSYGLAGNNEQFF